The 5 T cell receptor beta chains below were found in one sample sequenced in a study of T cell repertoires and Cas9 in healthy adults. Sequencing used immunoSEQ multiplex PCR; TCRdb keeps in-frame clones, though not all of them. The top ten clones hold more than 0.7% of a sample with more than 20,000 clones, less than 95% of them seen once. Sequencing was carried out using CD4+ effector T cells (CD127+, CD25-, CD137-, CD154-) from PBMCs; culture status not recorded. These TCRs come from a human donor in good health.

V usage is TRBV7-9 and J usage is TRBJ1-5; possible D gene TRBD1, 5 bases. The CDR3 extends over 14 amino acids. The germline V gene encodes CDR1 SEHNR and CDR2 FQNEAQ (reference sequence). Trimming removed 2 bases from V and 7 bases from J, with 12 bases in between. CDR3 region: CASSLQGTGQPQHF. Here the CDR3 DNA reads TGTGCCAGCAGCTTACAGGGTACCGGGCAGCCCCAGCATTTT.

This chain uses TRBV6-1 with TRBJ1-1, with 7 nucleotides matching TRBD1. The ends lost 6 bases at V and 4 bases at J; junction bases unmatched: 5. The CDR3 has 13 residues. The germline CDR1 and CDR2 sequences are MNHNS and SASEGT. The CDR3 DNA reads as TGTGCCAGCAGACAGGGGTTGGGCACTGAAGCTTTCTTT. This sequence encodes CASRQGLGTEAFF.

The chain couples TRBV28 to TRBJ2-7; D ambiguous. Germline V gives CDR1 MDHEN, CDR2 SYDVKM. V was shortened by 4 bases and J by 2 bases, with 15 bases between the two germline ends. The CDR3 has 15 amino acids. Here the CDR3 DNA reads TGTGCCAGCAGTTCCAGCAGAAATAAAGCCTACGAGCAGTACGTC. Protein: CASSSSRNKAYEQYV.

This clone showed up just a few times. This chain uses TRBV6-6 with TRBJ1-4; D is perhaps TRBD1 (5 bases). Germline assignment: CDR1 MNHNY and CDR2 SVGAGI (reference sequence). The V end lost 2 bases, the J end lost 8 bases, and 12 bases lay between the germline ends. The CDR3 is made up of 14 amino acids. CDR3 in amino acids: CASSYEAGREKLFF. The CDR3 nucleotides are TGTGCCAGCAGTTACGAGGCAGGGCGGGAAAAACTGTTTTTT.

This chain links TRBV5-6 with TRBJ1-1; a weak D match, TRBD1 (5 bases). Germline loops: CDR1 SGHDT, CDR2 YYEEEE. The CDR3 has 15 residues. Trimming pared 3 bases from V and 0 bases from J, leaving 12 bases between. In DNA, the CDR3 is TGTGCCAGCAGCTCGGGGGAACAAATGAACACTGAAGCTTTCTTT. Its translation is CASSSGEQMNTEAFF.